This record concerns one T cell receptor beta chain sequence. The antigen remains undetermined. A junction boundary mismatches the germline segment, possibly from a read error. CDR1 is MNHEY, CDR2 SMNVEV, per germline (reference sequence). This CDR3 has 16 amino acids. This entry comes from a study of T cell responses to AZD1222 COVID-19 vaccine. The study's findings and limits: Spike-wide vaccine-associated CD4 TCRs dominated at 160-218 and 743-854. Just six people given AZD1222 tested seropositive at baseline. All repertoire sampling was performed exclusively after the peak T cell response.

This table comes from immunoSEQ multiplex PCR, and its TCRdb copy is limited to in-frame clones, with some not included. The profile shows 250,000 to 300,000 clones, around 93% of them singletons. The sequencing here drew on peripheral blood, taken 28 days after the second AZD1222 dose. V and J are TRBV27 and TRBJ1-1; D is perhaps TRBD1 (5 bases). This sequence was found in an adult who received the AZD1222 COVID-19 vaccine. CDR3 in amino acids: CASSLSIIGENAEAFF. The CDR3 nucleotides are TGTGCCAGCAGTTTATCGATCATAGGGGAGAACGCTGAAGCTTTCTTT.